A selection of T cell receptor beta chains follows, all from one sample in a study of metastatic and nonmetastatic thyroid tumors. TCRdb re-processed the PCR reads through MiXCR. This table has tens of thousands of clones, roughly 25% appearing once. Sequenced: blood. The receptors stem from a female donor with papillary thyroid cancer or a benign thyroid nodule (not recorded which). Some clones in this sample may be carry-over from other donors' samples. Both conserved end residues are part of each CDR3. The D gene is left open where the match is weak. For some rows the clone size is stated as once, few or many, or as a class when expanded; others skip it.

CDR3nt: TGTGCCAGCAGCCTACCCGACAGGGGGAACACTGAAGCTTTCTTT
CDR3aa: CASSLPDRGNTEAFF
abundance: many
d_gene: TRBD1
j_gene: TRBJ1-1
v_gene: TRBV14

CDR3nt: TGTGCCTGGAGTGTAGGTGGGGCCAACGTCCTGACTTTC
CDR3aa: CAWSVGGANVLTF
abundance: -
d_gene: -
j_gene: TRBJ2-6
v_gene: TRBV30

CDR3nt: TGCGCCAGCAGCCTTTATACCGGGACAAAGTTCACCGGGGAGCTGTTTTTT
CDR3aa: CASSLYTGTKFTGELFF
abundance: -
d_gene: -
j_gene: TRBJ2-2
v_gene: TRBV5-1

CDR3nt: TGTGCCAGCAGTTCCCCCCCCCAGGAGACCCAGTACTTC
CDR3aa: CASSSPPQETQYF
abundance: many
d_gene: -
j_gene: TRBJ2-5
v_gene: TRBV28

CDR3nt: TGCAGTGCTAGTGGGGGGGGTGAAAAACTGTTTTTT
CDR3aa: CSASGGGEKLFF
abundance: many
d_gene: -
j_gene: TRBJ1-4
v_gene: TRBV20-1

CDR3nt: TGCGCCAGCAGCTCACAGGGGGCGTCCTACGAGCAGTACTTC
CDR3aa: CASSSQGASYEQYF
abundance: -
d_gene: TRBD1
j_gene: TRBJ2-7
v_gene: TRBV5-1

CDR3nt: TGTGCCAGCAGCCGGGACACTAATTCACCCCTCCACTTT
CDR3aa: CASSRDTNSPLHF
abundance: medium-sized
d_gene: -
j_gene: TRBJ1-6
v_gene: TRBV7-9

CDR3nt: TGTGCCAGTAGTAGCCCGGCGGGCCGGACCGGGGAGCTGTTTTTT
CDR3aa: CASSSPAGRTGELFF
abundance: -
d_gene: -
j_gene: TRBJ2-2
v_gene: TRBV19

CDR3nt: TGCGCCAGCAGCCAAGAGAAGTGGGACGGGGGCACAGATACGCAGTATTTT
CDR3aa: CASSQEKWDGGTDTQYF
abundance: many
d_gene: -
j_gene: TRBJ2-3
v_gene: TRBV4-3

CDR3nt: TGCAGTGCTAGTCGTGCTAGCGGCCCCGGGGAGCTGTTTTTT
CDR3aa: CSASRASGPGELFF
abundance: -
d_gene: TRBD2
j_gene: TRBJ2-2
v_gene: TRBV20-1